This T cell receptor (beta chain) derives from a study of control samples from healthy donors and cancer patients. This clone was seen only a few times. The germline V gene encodes CDR1 LGHNT and CDR2 FRNRAP. V was pared by 5 bases and J by 7 bases, with 5 bases between. The CDR3 has 10 residues. Sequencing was performed with immunoSEQ multiplex PCR; in TCRdb, only in-frame clones are kept and a portion is missing. The profile covers more than 20,000 clones, with roughly 90% appearing a single time and 13% taken by the ten largest. The clonotype was recovered from a man in his forties or fifties with lung cancer. The gene calls are TRBV12-5 and TRBJ1-1; D not resolved. The sequenced sample consisted of PBMCs. In DNA form, the CDR3 reads TGTGCTAGTGGTCAATTTGAAGCTTTCTTT. Its translation is CASGQFEAFF.